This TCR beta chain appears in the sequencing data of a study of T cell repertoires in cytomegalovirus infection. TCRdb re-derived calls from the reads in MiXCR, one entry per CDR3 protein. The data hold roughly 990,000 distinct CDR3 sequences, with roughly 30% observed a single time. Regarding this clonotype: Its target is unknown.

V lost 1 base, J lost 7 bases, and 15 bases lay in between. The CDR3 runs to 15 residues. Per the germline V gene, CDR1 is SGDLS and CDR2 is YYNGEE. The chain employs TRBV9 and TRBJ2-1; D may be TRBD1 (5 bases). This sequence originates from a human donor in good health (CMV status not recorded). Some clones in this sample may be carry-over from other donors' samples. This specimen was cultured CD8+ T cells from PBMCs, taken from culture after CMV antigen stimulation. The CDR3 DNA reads TGTGCCAGCAGCGTAAAGGGGTATGTGCGGAATGAGCAGTTCTTC. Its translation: CASSVKGYVRNEQFF.